This T cell receptor beta chain is from a study of shared T cell receptors in the human thymus. Repertoires were generated with immunoSEQ multiplex PCR, while TCRdb's copy carries only in-frame clones and drops some. The sample holds about 380,000 clones; 85% to 95% are singletons and the top ten take approximately 0.02%. The CDR3 contains 15 residues. CDR1 is MNHNS, CDR2 SASEGT, per germline. V gave up 7 bases and J gave up 2 bases; unmatched junction bases: 7. The sequenced sample was thymocytes. The genes are TRBV6-1 and TRBJ2-7; TRBD1 matches 11 bases. The clonotype was recovered from a human donor. CDR3 coding DNA: TGTGCCAGCAACCCTCGGGGACAGGGGGCCTACGAGCAGTACTTC. It encodes CASNPRGQGAYEQYF.